Below, one T cell receptor beta chain is given with its context. Its antigen is as yet unknown. Germline and junction disagree at one end, which may indicate a read error. This specimen belongs to a study of blood T cells in healthy people across ages. The second PCR ran roughly 6 to 11 cycles with a sample-barcoded 5' primer and J-beta primers. One entry per CDR3 protein results from TCRdb running MiXCR on the 5' RACE reads. The sample lists approximately 900,000 distinct CDR3 sequences, under 50% occurring once. The extraction recovered at least 5 micrograms of total RNA per sample. Notes on the study in general: Diversity estimated from one million T cells was considered an underestimate.

The sequenced sample consisted of blood. This sequence was found in a man between 25 and 39 years old in good health.

In DNA form, the CDR3 reads TGCGCCAACAGCCAAGATCGGGGACTGGAATCACCCCTCCACTTT. Translated: CANSQDRGLESPLHF. The gene calls are TRBV4-3 and TRBJ1-6, with D tentatively TRBD1 (5 bases). The CDR3 has 15 residues. The V gene's germline CDR1 is LGHNA and CDR2 YSLEER.